This TCR beta chain emerged from a study of blood T cell repertoires in COVID-19. Per the authors' pipeline: It was from reference gene primer amplification that nucleated cell counts were estimated. Sequenced by immunoSEQ multiplex PCR; TCRdb stores in-frame clones only, minus some. D and trimming were read from the DNA, whereas the V and J calls and clone size are those reported in that table. The sample carries roughly 190,000 clones, more than 60% recorded once. The TCR originated in a woman between 50 and 59 years old with acute or convalescent COVID-19. The material sequenced was peripheral blood.

The CDR3: CAWSDAVNQPQHF. The CDR3 nucleotides read TGTGCCTGGAGTGATGCGGTCAATCAGCCCCAGCATTTT. The chain recombines TRBV30 with TRBJ1-5; D call uncertain. The CDR3 loop spans 13 amino acids. From germline, CDR1 is GTSNPN and CDR2 SVGIG (reference sequence). V shed 1 base and J shed 3 bases, with 7 bases lying between them.